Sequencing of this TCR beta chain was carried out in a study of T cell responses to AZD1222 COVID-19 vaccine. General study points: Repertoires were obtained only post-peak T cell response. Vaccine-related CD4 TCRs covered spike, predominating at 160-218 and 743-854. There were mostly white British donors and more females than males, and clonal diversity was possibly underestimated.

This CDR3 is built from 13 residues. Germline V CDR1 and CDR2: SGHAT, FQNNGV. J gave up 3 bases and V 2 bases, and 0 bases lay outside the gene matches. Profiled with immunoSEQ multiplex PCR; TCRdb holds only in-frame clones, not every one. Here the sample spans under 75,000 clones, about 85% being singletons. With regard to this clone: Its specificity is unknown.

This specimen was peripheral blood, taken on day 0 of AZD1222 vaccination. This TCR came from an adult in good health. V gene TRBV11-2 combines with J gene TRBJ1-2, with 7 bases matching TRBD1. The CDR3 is CASSLQGDYGYTF. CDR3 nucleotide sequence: TGTGCCAGCAGCTTACAGGGGGACTATGGCTACACCTTC. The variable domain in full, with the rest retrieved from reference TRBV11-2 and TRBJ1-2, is EAGVAQSPRYKIIEKRQSVAFWCNPISGHATLYWYQQILGQGPKLLIQFQNNGVVDDSQLPKDRFSAERLKGVDSTLKIQPAKLEDSAVYLCASSLQGDYGYTFGSGTRLTVV.